Below, 14 T cell receptor beta chains from the same sample are listed, as sequenced in a study of shared clonotypes between healthy human individuals. Assay used: immunoSEQ multiplex PCR; TCRdb lists only in-frame clones, some missing. The data contain a few million clones, approximately 93% of them singletons. The sequenced sample consisted of naive CD4+ T cells from PBMCs. The subset: CD45RA+ positively selected. These receptors all come from a man aged 18-30 years in good health. Some clones in this sample may be carry-over from other donors' samples.

The chain couples TRBV28 to TRBJ2-2; 7 bases align to TRBD1. With V trimmed by 6 bases and J by 5 bases, 9 bases remained unmatched. From germline, CDR1 is MDHEN and CDR2 SYDVKM. The CDR3 covers 15 residues. The CDR3 coding sequence is TGTGCCAGCAGACGGAACAGGGGAGCAACCGGGGAGCTGTTTTTT. It codes for CASRRNRGATGELFF.

The rearrangement joins TRBV28 to TRBJ1-2, with 7 bases lining up with TRBD1. CDR3 length equals 14 residues. V was clipped by 6 bases and J by 3 bases; unmatched bases: 7. CDR1 is MDHEN and CDR2 is SYDVKM in the germline V gene. The CDR3 spells CASSLGQADYGYTF. In DNA form, the CDR3 reads TGTGCCAGCAGCTTAGGACAGGCAGACTATGGCTACACCTTC.

The J gene is TRBJ1-2, the V gene TRBV21-1; the D call of TRBD1 is as the table states it, not checked on the DNA. TRBV21-1 is a known pseudogene. The CDR3 loop spans 16 amino acids. Here the CDR3 reads CASSNGGTGYVYGYTF. CDR3 sequence (DNA): TGTGCCAGCAGCAACGGTGGGACAGGGTACGTCTATGGCTACACCTTC.

The chain joins TRBV10-3 to TRBJ2-1, with D possibly matching TRBD1 (6 bases). The CDR3 is 14 amino acids. Trimming removed 2 bases from V and 6 bases from J, with 11 bases in between. Germline-derived CDR1 and CDR2 are ENHRY and SYGVKD. The CDR3 protein is CAISEPGQFNEQFF. The CDR3 region has the DNA TGTGCCATCAGTGAGCCGGGACAATTCAATGAGCAGTTCTTC.

The chain is built from TRBV7-3 and TRBJ2-5; 7 nucleotides match TRBD1. CDR1 and CDR2 (germline): SGHTA, FQGTGA. The CDR3 totals 13 residues. With V trimmed by 6 bases and J by 1 base, 2 bases remained unmatched. In nucleotides, the CDR3 is TGTGCCAGCAGTACAGGGGCCCAAGAGACCCAGTACTTC. Translation gives CASSTGAQETQYF.

The V call is TRBV27, the J call TRBJ1-2; D may be TRBD1 (5 bases). This CDR3 is built from 16 residues. V was clipped by 8 bases and J by 3 bases, with 22 bases between them. Germline CDR1 reads MNHEY; CDR2 reads SMNVEV (reference sequence). This CDR3 reads CASRKGTQDGYYGYTF. DNA of the CDR3: TGTGCCAGCCGGAAGGGCACACAGGATGGGTACTATGGCTACACCTTC.

The chain couples TRBV19 to TRBJ2-7; 11 nucleotides match TRBD1. V lost 7 bases to trimming and J lost 3 bases; unmatched junction nucleotides: 8. The CDR3 consists of 15 residues. Germline V gives CDR1 LNHDA, CDR2 SQIVND (reference sequence). Written as DNA, the CDR3 is TGTGCCAGTACCAAGACCGGGACAGGGGGCTACGAGCAGTACTTC. Amino acid sequence: CASTKTGTGGYEQYF.

J is TRBJ2-7 and V is TRBV11-2; TRBD1 or TRBD2 may be the D gene (5 bases each). CDR1 is SGHAT and CDR2 is FQNNGV in the germline V gene. The CDR3 extends over 17 amino acids. The V gene lost 5 bases and the J gene lost 2 bases, with 22 bases spanning the gap. This CDR3 reads CASSTPRGRDVTYEQYF. CDR3 sequence (DNA): TGTGCCAGCAGCACACCCCGGGGCAGGGACGTAACCTACGAGCAGTACTTC.

This clone has only a few counts. Other DNA variants within this sample encode the same CDR3. The chain is built from TRBV7-9 and TRBJ1-4; weak D call: TRBD1 (6 bases). V was trimmed by 2 bases and J by 5 bases, leaving 12 bases between them. The length of the CDR3 is 15 residues. Germline lookup yields CDR1 SEHNR and CDR2 FQNEAQ (reference sequence). The CDR3 bases are TGTGCCAGCAGCTTATCATCGGGGGCCAATGAAAAACTGTTTTTT. Translated, it gives CASSLSSGANEKLFF.

This clone was recorded only once. This chain links TRBV2 with TRBJ1-2; D possibly corresponds to TRBD1 (6 bases). The V end lost 0 bases, the J end lost 0 bases, and 11 bases lay between the germline ends. The CDR3 totals 16 residues. The V gene's germline CDR1 is SNHLY and CDR2 FYNNEI. The CDR3 DNA follows: TGTGCCAGCAGTGAAGCGGGGGCAGGGTCTAACTATGGCTACACCTTC. It codes for CASSEAGAGSNYGYTF.

The chain carries TRBV4-2 and TRBJ2-1; TRBD2 agrees at 11 bases. The CDR3 length is 19 residues. V dropped 0 bases and J dropped 4; count of bases not matched to a gene: 11. Germline values: CDR1 LGHNA, CDR2 YNFKEQ. The CDR3 DNA reads as TGTGCCAGCAGCCAAGATAGGTTTCGGGGGACTAGCGGTTACAATGAGCAGTTCTTC. Protein sequence: CASSQDRFRGTSGYNEQFF.

Concerning this clone: This sample also contains other DNA sequences that code for the same CDR3. The chain combines TRBV5-4 with TRBJ1-2; 9 nucleotides match TRBD1. In germline, CDR1 is SGHNT, CDR2 YYREEE (reference sequence). V lost 4 bases to trimming and J lost 4 bases; unmatched junction nucleotides: 14. This CDR3 is 17 amino acids long. The DNA for the CDR3 is TGTGCCAGCAGCCCAAATTCCGGGACAGGGTTTGGCTATGGCTACACCTTC. Protein sequence: CASSPNSGTGFGYGYTF.

This clone was counted between two and nine times. The gene calls are TRBV2 and TRBJ1-3; D gene ambiguous. Germline-derived CDR1 and CDR2 are SNHLY and FYNNEI. The CDR3 is made up of 12 amino acids. V lost 6 bases and J 4 bases, leaving 7 bases between the germline ends. CDR3 protein: CASRGVGNTIYF. CDR3 sequence (DNA): TGTGCCAGCAGGGGAGTCGGAAACACCATATATTTT.

This clone came up once. The V call is TRBV5-8, the J call TRBJ2-7; D perhaps matches TRBD2 (5 bases). V lost 0 bases and J 5 bases, leaving 9 bases between the germline ends. The CDR3 is 13 residues long. Germline V lookup: CDR1 SGHTS, CDR2 YDEGEE. The CDR3 region is CASSLEGANEQYF. The CDR3 region has the DNA TGTGCCAGCAGCTTGGAGGGAGCCAACGAGCAGTACTTC.